Reported below is one T cell receptor (beta chain). This clone was detected once. Its antigen remains unidentified. Qualities for individual bases were not recorded, and no much larger clone is one base off. This entry comes from a study of T cell changes during pregnancy in multiple sclerosis (dated by TCRdb to between 2017 and 2020). Study-level background: In women with multiple sclerosis, the researchers looked at how the T cell repertoire shifted as pregnancy progressed.

Libraries were built with the immunoSEQ multiplex PCR assay. This is the immuneACCESS table as TCRdb keeps it, with only in-frame sequences that have V and J called. A part of the clones is gone; compared with another copy, unresolved V genes explain less than half, and the rest is unexplained. For this sample the table gives almost 65,000 clones, of which 80% to 95% were detected only once. 2.3% of the sample lies in the top ten. Per the germline V gene, MDHEN is the CDR1 and SYDVKM is the CDR2. V is trimmed back by 5 bases and J by 3 bases, and the junction contains 7 bases that no gene match accounts for. CDR3 length: 15 amino acids, cysteine to phenylalanine. Just the 45-base CDR3 DNA is kept, in frame starting at base 1.

The input for sequencing was peripheral blood, taken in the first trimester of pregnancy. The source is a female donor with multiple sclerosis, enrolled in a pregnancy study. The sequence links TRBV28 to TRBJ2-7, and 10 junction bases match TRBD1. The CDR3 protein is CASSTAGTGVYEQYF. The DNA sequence is TGTGCCAGCAGTACCGCCGGGACAGGGGTCTACGAGCAGTACTTC.